This section outlines one T cell receptor (beta chain) sequence together with its context. Library preparation (for TCRbeta) was performed with unique molecular identifiers. TCRdb re-derived calls from the PCR reads in MiXCR, one entry per CDR3 protein. Of 380,000 or so distinct CDR3 sequences in the sample, 13% were seen once. This sample stems from a study of T-cell reconstitution after alpha-beta-depleted transplantation in children. The origin of this receptor is a human donor who donated a stem cell graft to a child with Fanconi anemia. The sequencing used PBMCs, collected from the stem cell graft.

CDR3 in DNA: TGCGCCAGCAGCTTTACAGGGTTCCAAGAGCAGTACTTC. This sequence encodes CASSFTGFQEQYF. V usage is TRBV5-1 and J usage is TRBJ2-7; tentatively, D is TRBD1 (6 bases). In germline, CDR1 is SGHRS, CDR2 YFSETQ. This CDR3 is built from 13 residues. V dropped 2 bases and J dropped 7 bases, with 13 bases sitting between them.